This T cell receptor (beta chain) was documented in a study of T cells in localized non-small cell lung cancer (dated by TCRdb to the early 2020s). About the full investigation: The study analyzed T cell repertoires of around 250 early-stage NSCLC patients, comparing tumors and uninvolved tumor-adjacent lungs. The cohort was made up of some 240 treatment-naive NSCLC patients whose localized lung tumors had been resected. A mean age of around 66 years was recorded for the NSCLC patients, of whom more than 120 were male and 95 to 110 were female.

Results and caveats for the whole study, not just this receptor: Higher T cell density in blood was associated with longer overall survival, whereas higher clonality in adjacent lung was associated with shorter survival. Because of the exploratory design, TCR variables were selected using unadjusted p-values without false-discovery rate correction. The highest T cell clonality was observed in uninvolved tumor-adjacent lung, where clonality exceeded that of tumor, suggesting that antigenic responses were more focused in uninvolved tumor-adjacent lung. Multi-region tumor sequencing was not performed, so intratumor heterogeneity could not be excluded. A median of 57 of the top 100 tumor clones turned up in the paired uninvolved adjacent lung, and about 28 of those clones also ranked among the top 100 of that same adjacent lung.

The immunoSEQ Assay was used to sequence TCR beta CDR3 regions from DNA. Per the source publication's procedure: T cell density was computed as TCR beta template counts normalized to usable DNA estimated by amplifying housekeeping genes. The preseqR package was used to estimate richness by extrapolating to 400,000 templates for PBMC samples and to 120,000 templates for tissue samples. Clonality was calculated as one minus Pielou's evenness. To identify tissue-enriched TCRs, differential abundance testing was run on productive amino-acid clonotypes with a minimum total count of 5 and an alpha of 0.1. The Jaccard Index and the Morisita Overlap Index were used to measure repertoire overlap between compartments. GLIPH clustered TCR beta CDR3s with public tetramer-defined viral CDR3s; viral motifs required at least three viral sequences plus V-gene enrichment. TCRdb's version of the immuneACCESS table is confined to in-frame rearrangements and falls short of the full clone set. An unresolved V gene accounts for under half of the shortfall where checked; the remainder is of unknown origin. The V and J calls and clone size are taken from that table; D and trimming were inferred from the DNA. The sample table records more than 70,000 clones; roughly 81% of these occur just once. The ten most abundant clones make up 2.8% of the sample.

Deletion took 5 bases off V and 2 bases off J, with a span of 15 bases between the germline ends. The cysteine opens and the phenylalanine closes a CDR3 of 15 amino acids. The entry retains the CDR3 DNA only, 45 bases that are in frame from base 1. The germline V gene yields SGDLS for CDR1 and YYNGEE for CDR2. Comment on this clone: The antigen this receptor binds is unknown. No clone much larger than this one lies a single base away; base qualities are absent.

At diagnosis, peripheral blood, uninvolved tumor-adjacent lung and tumor were collected and were preserved as a mix of fresh-frozen and FFPE material. For TCR repertoire profiling, blood samples were analyzed as peripheral blood mononuclear cells. The material sequenced was peripheral blood, taken before any cancer treatment. This sequence originates from a man aged 35 to 70 with stage I lung adenocarcinoma. The chain was built from TRBV9 and TRBJ2-3, with the D gene not confidently named. CDR3 protein: CASRRNDNPTDTQYF. The sequenced DNA: TGTGCCAGCAGACGTAATGACAACCCCACAGATACGCAGTATTTT. Full variable domain (CDR3 extended with the reference TRBV9 and TRBJ2-3 proteins): DSGVTQTPKHLITATGQRVTLRCSPRSGDLSVYWYQQSLDQGLQFLIQYYNGEERAKGNILERFSAQQFPDLHSELNLSSLELGDSALYFCASRRNDNPTDTQYFGPGTRLTVL.